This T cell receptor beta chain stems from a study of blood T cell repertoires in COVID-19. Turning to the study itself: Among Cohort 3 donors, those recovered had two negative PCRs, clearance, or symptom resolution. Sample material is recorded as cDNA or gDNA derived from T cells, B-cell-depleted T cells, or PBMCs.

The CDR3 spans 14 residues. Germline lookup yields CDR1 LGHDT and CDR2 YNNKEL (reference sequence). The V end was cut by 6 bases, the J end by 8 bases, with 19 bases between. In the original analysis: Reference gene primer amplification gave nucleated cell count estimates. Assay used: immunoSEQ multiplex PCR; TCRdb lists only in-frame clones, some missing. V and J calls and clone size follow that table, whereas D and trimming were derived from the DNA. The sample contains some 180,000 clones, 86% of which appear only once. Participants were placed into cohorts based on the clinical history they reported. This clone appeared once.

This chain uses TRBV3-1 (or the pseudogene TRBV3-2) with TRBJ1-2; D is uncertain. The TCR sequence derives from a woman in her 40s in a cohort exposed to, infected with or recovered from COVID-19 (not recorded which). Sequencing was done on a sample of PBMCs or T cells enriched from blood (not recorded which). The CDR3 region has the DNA TGTGCCAGCAGGGCCAGAAATTTCCCCTTCGGCTACACCTTC. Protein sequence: CASRARNFPFGYTF.